Included here is one T cell receptor beta chain sequence, with context. Antigen specificity is unknown. Germline CDR1 reads SQVTM; CDR2 reads ANQGSEA. CDR3 length equals 11 residues. Trimming removed 3 bases from V and 8 bases from J, with 10 bases in between. For repertoire sequencing, the TCR beta CDR3 regions were amplified from RNA transcripts. In the first round, RT-PCR was carried out with HTBI primers, and a multiplex PCR formed the second round. Each CDR3 protein gets one entry after TCRdb re-called the multiplex PCR reads with MiXCR. The table shows about 600,000 distinct CDR3 sequences, with about two fifths occurring only once. The data originate from a study of Graves' ophthalmopathy and Graves' hyperthyroidism. Patients were excluded if they had other autoimmune diseases or uncontrolled infections, and likewise if pregnancy or lactation applied. Study-level results: Sensitivity reached approximately 85% and specificity over 65% for a 13-signature model separating ophthalmopathy from stable hyperthyroidism. With a specificity of about 75% and a sensitivity of 70% to 71%, the model predicted ophthalmopathy progression. Blood shared most expanded thyroid clonotypes above 0.001 frequency.

The sample consisted of peripheral blood or thyroid tissue (not recorded which). This TCR was recovered from an adult man with Graves' hyperthyroidism. This rearrangement joins TRBV29-1 to TRBJ1-2, with a tentative D call TRBD1 (6 bases). In DNA form, the CDR3 reads TGCAGCGTTGATGTTGGACAGGGCTACACCTTC. Translated, it gives CSVDVGQGYTF.